The 8 T cell receptor beta chains below come from one sample, sequenced in a study of cytomegalovirus exposure and HLA in healthy donors. A multiplex PCR was run with 60 Vbeta primers and 13 Jbeta primers. The data were produced by immunoSEQ multiplex PCR, yet TCRdb's version contains in-frame clones alone and is incomplete. The sample holds 250,000 or so clones; over 75% are singletons and the top ten take 1% to 1.5%. The sample was PBMCs. The receptors here all came from a human donor in good health.

V is TRBV7-5 and J is TRBJ2-7; TRBD2, the table's D call, was not compared with the DNA. TRBV7-5 is termed a pseudogene. This CDR3 region has 18 residues. The CDR3 spells CARSPVVALAGVLSEQYF. The CDR3 DNA is TGTGCCAGAAGCCCTGTCGTGGCACTAGCGGGAGTACTTAGCGAGCAGTACTTC.

The gene calls are TRBV5-1 and TRBJ2-2; 8 positions match TRBD2. The CDR3 is made up of 15 amino acids. Per the germline V gene, CDR1 is SGHRS and CDR2 is YFSETQ. V lost 2 bases, J lost 5 bases, and 5 bases stayed unmatched. CDR3 sequence reads: CASSFLSGRTGELFF. CDR3 nucleotides: TGCGCCAGCAGCTTTTTGAGCGGGAGAACCGGGGAGCTGTTTTTT.

This clone occurred a few times. V and J are TRBV18 and TRBJ2-1; 7 bases match TRBD2. The CDR3 is made up of 16 amino acids. CDR1 is KGHSH and CDR2 is LQKENI in the germline V gene. V was clipped by 5 bases and J by 0 bases; unmatched bases: 7. The CDR3 nucleotides read TGTGCCAGCTCAGGCGGGAGAGGGAGCTCCTACAATGAGCAGTTCTTC. Translation gives CASSGGRGSSYNEQFF.

The CDR3 nucleotides are TGTGCCAGCTCACCACCCCAGTCAACCGGCAGGTCCTATGGCTACACCTTC. This translates into CASSPPQSTGRSYGYTF. V gene TRBV18 combines with J gene TRBJ1-2, with no clear D. This CDR3 spans 17 amino acids. V lost 0 bases to trimming and J lost 4 bases, with 18 bases between them. The germline V gene encodes CDR1 KGHSH and CDR2 LQKENI.

This clone showed up just once. The J gene is TRBJ2-2, the V gene TRBV27; TRBD1 aligns across 9 bases. The germline gives CDR1 MNHEY, CDR2 SMNVEV (reference sequence). The J segment lost 9 bases and the V segment lost 3 bases, leaving 23 bases of the junction unmatched. There are 20 residues in the CDR3. The CDR3 DNA follows: TGTGCCAGCAGTTTTGGGGGGACAGGGAGGGGAACCCCGAATTCATGGGAGCTGTTTTTT. It yields the protein CASSFGGTGRGTPNSWELFF.

The chain uses TRBV6-5 and TRBJ2-7; D is possibly TRBD1 (7 bases). This CDR3 has 16 residues. CDR1 and CDR2 (germline): MNHEY, SVGAGI. Trimming took 0 bases from V and 3 from J, leaving 15 bases between them. The CDR3 nucleotides read TGTGCCAGCAGTTACTCTGGAGGGACAGACTTCTACGAGCAGTACTTC. Encoded protein: CASSYSGGTDFYEQYF.

The chain combines TRBV15 with TRBJ2-7, with a weak D call TRBD1 (6 bases). V was cut by 0 bases and J by 0 bases, with 9 bases left in between. Germline CDR1 reads LNHNV; CDR2 reads YYDKDF (reference sequence). This CDR3 has 15 amino acids. The CDR3 loop is CATSREQGSSYEQYF. The CDR3 bases are TGTGCCACCAGCAGAGAACAGGGAAGCTCCTACGAGCAGTACTTC.

This clone appeared a single time. The rearrangement joins TRBV13 to TRBJ2-1, with TRBD2 identical over 8 bases. V lost 5 bases and J lost 0; bases outside the gene matches: 6. Germline V gene lookup returns CDR1 PRHDT and CDR2 FYEKMQ (reference sequence). The CDR3 runs 16 residues. The CDR3 sequence is CASSLEGTSSYNEQFF. The DNA for the CDR3 is TGTGCCAGCAGCCTCGAGGGGACTAGCTCCTACAATGAGCAGTTCTTC.